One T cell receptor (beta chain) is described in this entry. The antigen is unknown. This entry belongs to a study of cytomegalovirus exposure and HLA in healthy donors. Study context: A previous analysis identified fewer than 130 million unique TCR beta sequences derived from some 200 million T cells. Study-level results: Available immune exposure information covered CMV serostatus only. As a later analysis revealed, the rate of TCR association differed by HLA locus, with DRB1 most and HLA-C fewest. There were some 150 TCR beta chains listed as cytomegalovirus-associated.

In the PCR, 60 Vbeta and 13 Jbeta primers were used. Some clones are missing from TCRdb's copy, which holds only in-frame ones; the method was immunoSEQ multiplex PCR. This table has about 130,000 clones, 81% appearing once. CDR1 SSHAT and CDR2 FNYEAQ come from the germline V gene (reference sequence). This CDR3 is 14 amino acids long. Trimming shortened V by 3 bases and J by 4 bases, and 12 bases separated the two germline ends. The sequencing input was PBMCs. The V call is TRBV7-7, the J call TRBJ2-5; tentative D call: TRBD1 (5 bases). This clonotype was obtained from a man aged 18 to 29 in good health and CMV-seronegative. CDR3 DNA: TGTGCCAGCAGCTTTGCTTCAGGGCGAGAGACCCAGTACTTC. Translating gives CASSFASGRETQYF.